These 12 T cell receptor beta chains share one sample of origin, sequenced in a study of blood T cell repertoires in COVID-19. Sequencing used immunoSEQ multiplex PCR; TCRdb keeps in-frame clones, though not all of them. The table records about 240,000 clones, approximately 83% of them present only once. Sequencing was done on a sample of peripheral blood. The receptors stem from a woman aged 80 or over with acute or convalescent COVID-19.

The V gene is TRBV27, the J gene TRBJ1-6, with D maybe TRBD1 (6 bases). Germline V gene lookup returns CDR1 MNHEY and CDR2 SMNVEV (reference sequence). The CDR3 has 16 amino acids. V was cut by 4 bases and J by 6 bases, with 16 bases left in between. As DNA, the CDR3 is TGTGCCAGCAGTTCGGGTAGGGGGATGGGTAATTCACCCCTCCACTTT. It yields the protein CASSSGRGMGNSPLHF.

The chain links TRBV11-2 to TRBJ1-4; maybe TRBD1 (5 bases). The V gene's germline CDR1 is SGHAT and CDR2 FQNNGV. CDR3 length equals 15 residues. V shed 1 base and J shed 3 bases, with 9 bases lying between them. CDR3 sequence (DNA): TGTGCCAGCAGCTTAGTTGGGGGGGCTAATGAAAAACTGTTTTTT. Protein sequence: CASSLVGGANEKLFF.

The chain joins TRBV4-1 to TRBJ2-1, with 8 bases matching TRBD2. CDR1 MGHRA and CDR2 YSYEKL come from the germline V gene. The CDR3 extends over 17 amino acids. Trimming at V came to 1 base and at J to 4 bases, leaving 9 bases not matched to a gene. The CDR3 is CASSQADRSGGYNEQFF. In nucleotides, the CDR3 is TGCGCCAGCAGCCAAGCGGATAGGAGCGGGGGATACAATGAGCAGTTCTTC.

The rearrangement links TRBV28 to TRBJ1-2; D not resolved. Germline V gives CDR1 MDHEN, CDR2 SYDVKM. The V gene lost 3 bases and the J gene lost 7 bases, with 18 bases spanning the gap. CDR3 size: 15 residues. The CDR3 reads CASSLFGAGGFGYTF. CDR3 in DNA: TGTGCCAGCAGTTTGTTCGGCGCCGGAGGGTTTGGCTACACCTTC.

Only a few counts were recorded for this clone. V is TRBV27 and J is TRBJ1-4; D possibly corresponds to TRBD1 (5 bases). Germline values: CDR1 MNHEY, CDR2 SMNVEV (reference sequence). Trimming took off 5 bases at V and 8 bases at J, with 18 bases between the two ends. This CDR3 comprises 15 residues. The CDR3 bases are TGTGCCAGCAGTATCTATGCAGGGCTGCGAGAAAAACTGTTTTTT. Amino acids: CASSIYAGLREKLFF. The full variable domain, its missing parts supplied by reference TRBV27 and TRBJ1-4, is EAQVTQNPRYLITVTGKKLTVTCSQNMNHEYMSWYRQDPGLGLRQIYYSMNVEVTDKGDVPEGYKVSRKEKRNFPLILESPSPNQTSLYFCASSIYAGLREKLFFGSGTQLSVL.

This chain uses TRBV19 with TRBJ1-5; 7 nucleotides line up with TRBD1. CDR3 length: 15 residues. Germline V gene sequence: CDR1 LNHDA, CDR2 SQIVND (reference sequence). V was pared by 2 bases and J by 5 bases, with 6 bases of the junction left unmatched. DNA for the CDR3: TGTGCCAGTAGTATACGACAGACAGGGTATCAGCCCCAGCATTTT. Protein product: CASSIRQTGYQPQHF.

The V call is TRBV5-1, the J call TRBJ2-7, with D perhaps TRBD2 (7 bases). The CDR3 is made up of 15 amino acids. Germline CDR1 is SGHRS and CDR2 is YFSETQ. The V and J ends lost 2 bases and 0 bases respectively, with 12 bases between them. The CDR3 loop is CASSLQGGSSYEQYF. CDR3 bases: TGCGCCAGCAGCTTACAGGGAGGGAGCTCCTACGAGCAGTACTTC.

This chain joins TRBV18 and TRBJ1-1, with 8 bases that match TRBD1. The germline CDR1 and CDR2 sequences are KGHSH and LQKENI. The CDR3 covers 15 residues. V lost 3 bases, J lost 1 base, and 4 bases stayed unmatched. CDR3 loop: CASSPVGQGNTEAFF. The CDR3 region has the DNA TGTGCCAGCTCACCCGTCGGACAGGGGAACACTGAAGCTTTCTTT.

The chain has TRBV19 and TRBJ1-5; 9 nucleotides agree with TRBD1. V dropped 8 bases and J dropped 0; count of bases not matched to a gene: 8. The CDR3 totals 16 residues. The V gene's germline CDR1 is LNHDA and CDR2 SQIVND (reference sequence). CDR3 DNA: TGTGCCAGTGGATGGGGACAGGGAATTAGCAATCAGCCCCAGCATTTT. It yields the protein CASGWGQGISNQPQHF.

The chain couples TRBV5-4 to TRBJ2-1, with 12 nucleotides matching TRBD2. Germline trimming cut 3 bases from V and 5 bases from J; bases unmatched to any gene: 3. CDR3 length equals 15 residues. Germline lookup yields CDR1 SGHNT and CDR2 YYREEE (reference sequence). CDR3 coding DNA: TGTGCCAGCAGCTCGCTAGCGGGGGGGAACAATGAGCAGTTCTTC. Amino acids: CASSSLAGGNNEQFF.

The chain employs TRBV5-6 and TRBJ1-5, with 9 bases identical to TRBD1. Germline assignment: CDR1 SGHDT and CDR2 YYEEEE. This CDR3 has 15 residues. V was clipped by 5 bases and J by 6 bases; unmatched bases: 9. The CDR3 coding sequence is TGTGCCAGCAGTCCCGGGACAGGGAGTATTCAGCCCCAGCATTTT. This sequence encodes CASSPGTGSIQPQHF.

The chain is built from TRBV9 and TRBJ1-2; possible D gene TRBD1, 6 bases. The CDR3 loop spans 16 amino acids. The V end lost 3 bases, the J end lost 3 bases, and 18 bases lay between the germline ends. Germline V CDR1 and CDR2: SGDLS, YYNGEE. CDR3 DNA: TGTGCCAGCAGCGCGTCCGAGGGGGGGCGATACTATGGCTACACCTTC. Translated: CASSASEGGRYYGYTF.